This T cell receptor beta chain was profiled in a study of early stage breast cancer tumors (dated by TCRdb to between 2016 and 2019). Regarding the complete study: Of the roughly 15 invasive breast tumors, about a dozen were found to be estrogen receptor-positive, progesterone receptor-positive and HER2-negative. About 70% of the 12 ER+/PR+/HER2- tumors were invasive ductal carcinomas, while the other four were invasive lobular carcinomas. The average read coverage per sample was around 10-fold. The samples as a whole yielded some 2,700,000 detected templates, corresponding to 900,000 to 1,100,000 unique clonotypes.

Every sample was amplified as two independent genomic DNA replicates, using roughly 0.45 ug for blood and approximately 1.5 ug for tumor or normal breast. Following the manufacturer's instructions, the ImmunoSeq Intro kit was used to carry out TCRB sequencing on genomic DNA. The multiplex PCR ran for 30 to 35 cycles using proprietary primers and spike-in control sequences for absolute quantification. Single-end 150-bp reads were used to sequence an 87-bp fragment covering the CDR3 and the flanking V and J genes. Seven samples, with two replicates for each sample, were multiplexed per lane of an Illumina MiSeq using version 3.0 chemistry. The paper's data handling went like this. The vendor's proprietary pipeline processed the raw data and merged both replicates into a single result for each sample. A clonotype was defined as productive rearrangements that share the same V-gene family, CDR3 amino acid sequence and J-gene segment. Clonality was computed as 1 minus the normalized Shannon entropy (Pielou evenness) of TCRB abundances. T cell density was estimated as total templates divided by the number of input cells, with the number of input cells inferred from the DNA input amount. Recon was used with default parameters to estimate total repertoire diversity and clonality. A clonotype was considered tumor-enriched if its abundance in tumor exceeded 0.1% and was at least 32-fold higher than its abundance in normal breast. TCRdb stores this immuneACCESS table with in-frame sequences only. Part of the clones is absent; in the studies checked, under half of the shortfall reflects unresolved V genes, and no reason is known for the rest. The V and J calls and clone size come from that table; D and trimming were worked out from the DNA. This sample holds fewer than 1,900 clones; about 77% were observed only once. Around 15% of the sample is held by the ten biggest clonotypes.

In regard to this clone: The clone's antigen remains unknown. The input lacks base qualities; no much larger clone sits a single base away.

Adjacent normal breast tissue was collected about 1.9-4 cm away from the tumor, rinsed in PBS and stored in prechilled RNAlater. Because of high lipid content and low cell density, roughly 85-310 mg of normal breast tissue was often needed to obtain sufficient DNA. The study profiled bulk TCR beta-chain repertoires in matched peripheral blood, tumor and adjacent normal breast tissue taken from more than 15 patients with early-stage breast cancer. The Qiagen AllPrep DNA/RNA Mini kit was used to extract genomic DNA. What the study reported, not specific to this receptor: Tumors showed about 2.5-fold higher T cell density and higher clonality than adjacent normal breast tissue. Repertoires from blood and normal breast were more alike than repertoires from blood and tumor, and in about 85% of the 16 patients, comparing each tissue with blood separated tumor from normal. Because the cohort was small, analysis by tumor subtype was not possible. Enriched TCRB sequences shared across patients were mostly commonly generated sequences, unlikely to play an important role in the tumor microenvironment. Chain pairing and functional markers such as CD4, CD8 and FOXP3 were not captured by bulk genomic DNA sequencing of unsorted cells.

This clonotype originated in a person between 50 and 60 years old with breast cancer. The specimen was normal breast tissue next to the tumor.

For the CDR3, the sequence is CASGPSAGNYGYTF. DNA sequence: TGTGCTAGTGGTCCCTCGGCAGGGAACTATGGCTACACCTTC. The chain employs TRBV12-5 and TRBJ1-2, and perhaps TRBD1 as D gene, on 5 matching bases. From the cysteine through the phenylalanine, the CDR3 covers 14 amino acids. The sequence is cut down to CDR3 DNA, 42 bases in frame from base 1. Taken from the germline V gene, the CDR1 and CDR2 loops are LGHNT and FRNRAP. V and J are truncated by 5 bases and 2 bases respectively, leaving an intervening sequence of 12 bases.